This is a list of T cell receptor beta chains from one sample in a study of T cells in localized non-small cell lung cancer. Clones were sequenced by immunoSEQ multiplex PCR, and TCRdb holds only the in-frame ones, with some missing. In the table there are about 33,000 clones, over 85% of which are singletons. Sequences were derived from peripheral blood, sampled before any cancer treatment. The receptors derive from a female donor aged 60 or older with stage I lung adenocarcinoma. Each CDR3 is given with its conserved first and last residue. D genes are given only for firm matches. The size entry is marked missing in some rows and otherwise reads once, few, many or a size class.

TRBV27	NA	TRBJ1-1	NA	CASSPQTSVEAFF	TGTGCCAGCAGTCCACAGACCTCGGTGGAAGCTTTCTTT
TRBV5-1	NA	TRBJ1-1	NA	CASSLDGKSRGVNTEAFF	TGCGCCAGCAGCTTGGACGGAAAATCTAGGGGGGTGAACACTGAAGCTTTCTTT
TRBV11-1	NA	TRBJ2-3	NA	CASSLGRQAVSDTQYF	TGTGCCAGCAGCTTAGGTAGACAGGCAGTTAGTGATACGCAGTATTTT
TRBV6-6	NA	TRBJ1-1	NA	CASSYVSNTEAFF	TGTGCCAGCAGTTACGTTTCCAACACTGAAGCTTTCTTT
TRBV29-1	NA	TRBJ2-5	NA	CSVDGSYNQETQYF	TGCAGCGTTGATGGCAGTTATAATCAAGAGACCCAGTACTTC
TRBV18	NA	TRBJ1-1	NA	CASSRGGDGTEAFF	TGTGCCAGCTCACGCGGGGGCGATGGCACTGAAGCTTTCTTT
TRBV2	TRBD1	TRBJ1-3	NA	CARTLGTGGNTIYF	TGTGCCCGCACTCTAGGGACAGGGGGAAACACCATATATTTT
TRBV5-6	TRBD1	TRBJ1-2	once	CASSPGGQGYYGYTF	TGTGCCAGCAGCCCGGGGGGACAGGGTTACTATGGCTACACCTTC
TRBV28	NA	TRBJ2-5	few	CASSPSLEQETQYF	TGTGCCAGCAGTCCCTCCCTGGAACAAGAGACCCAGTACTTC
TRBV5-4	NA	TRBJ2-7	NA	CASSVIQGTYEQYF	TGTGCCAGCAGCGTAATACAGGGAACCTACGAGCAGTACTTC
TRBV11-1	NA	TRBJ1-1	once	CASSFGDAWEAFF	TGTGCCAGCAGCTTTGGGGATGCATGGGAGGCTTTCTTT
TRBV27	NA	TRBJ2-6	NA	CASRRGAGANVLTF	TGTGCCAGCAGAAGGGGGGCTGGGGCCAACGTCCTGACTTTC
TRBV7-9	NA	TRBJ1-2	NA	CASRTQPSNYGYTF	TGTGCCAGCAGGACTCAGCCTTCTAACTATGGCTACACCTTC
TRBV7-9	TRBD1	TRBJ2-1	NA	CASSFPGQGHYNEQFF	TGTGCCAGCAGCTTTCCGGGACAGGGACACTACAATGAGCAGTTCTTC
TRBV25-1	NA	TRBJ1-3	NA	CASSEPRRGSGNTIYF	TGTGCCAGCAGTGAACCCAGGAGAGGGTCTGGAAACACCATATATTTT
TRBV5-4	NA	TRBJ2-2	NA	CASSLVAGELFF	TGTGCCAGCAGCTTGGTAGCCGGGGAGCTGTTTTTT
TRBV7-3	NA	TRBJ2-7	NA	CASSLDTTYEQYF	TGTGCCAGCAGCTTGGACACCACCTACGAGCAGTACTTC
TRBV7-2	TRBD1	TRBJ1-5	NA	CASSFEGQGSQPQHF	TGTGCCAGCAGCTTTGAGGGACAGGGGAGTCAGCCCCAGCATTTT
TRBV7-2	TRBD1	TRBJ1-5	NA	CASSFFPGRGNQPQHF	TGTGCCAGCAGCTTTTTCCCCGGCAGGGGGAATCAGCCCCAGCATTTT
TRBV7-3	TRBD1	TRBJ2-7	NA	CASSLLGGNTYEQYF	TGTGCCAGCAGCTTACTAGGGGGCAATACCTACGAGCAGTACTTC
TRBV15	NA	TRBJ1-4	few	CATSREGGTNEKLFF	TGTGCCACCAGCAGAGAGGGGGGCACTAATGAAAAACTGTTTTTT
TRBV12-5	NA	TRBJ1-1	NA	CASGRTRGEAFF	TGTGCTAGTGGCAGGACGCGAGGGGAAGCTTTCTTT
TRBV6-1	TRBD1	TRBJ1-5	NA	CASSADRGQPQHF	TGTGCCAGCAGTGCGGACAGGGGTCAGCCCCAGCATTTT
TRBV14	NA	TRBJ1-2	NA	CASSPQGYYGYTF	TGTGCCAGCAGCCCGCAGGGGTATTATGGCTACACCTTC
TRBV7-6	NA	TRBJ1-1	NA	CASSLAYVNTEAFF	TGTGCCAGCAGCTTAGCATACGTTAACACTGAAGCTTTCTTT
TRBV5-1	TRBD2	TRBJ2-5	NA	CASSFGGPSGVQETQYF	TGCGCCAGCAGCTTTGGGGGCCCTAGCGGGGTACAAGAGACCCAGTACTTC
TRBV4-1	NA	TRBJ2-1	NA	CASSSDRDISYNEQFF	TGCGCCAGCAGCTCTGATAGGGACATCTCCTACAATGAGCAGTTCTTC
TRBV5-6	TRBD2	TRBJ2-2	NA	CASSWGLAVNTGELFF	TGTGCCAGCAGCTGGGGACTAGCGGTGAACACCGGGGAGCTGTTTTTT
TRBV6-6	TRBD1	TRBJ1-2	NA	CASRGTGDNGYTF	TGTGCCAGCAGAGGGACAGGCGATAATGGCTACACCTTC
TRBV9	NA	TRBJ2-5	once	CASSVVSRNQETQYF	TGTGCCAGCAGCGTAGTTTCACGGAACCAAGAGACCCAGTACTTC
TRBV15	NA	TRBJ1-5	NA	CATSREPLGNQPQHF	TGTGCCACCAGCAGAGAACCCCTTGGGAATCAGCCCCAGCATTTT
TRBV29-1	TRBD2	TRBJ2-5	NA	CSVVGGGAPETQYF	TGCAGCGTTGTGGGCGGGGGGGCCCCTGAGACCCAGTACTTC
TRBV7-9	NA	TRBJ1-4	NA	CASSLGQGEKLFF	TGTGCCAGCAGCTTAGGGCAAGGTGAAAAACTGTTTTTT
TRBV25-1	NA	TRBJ1-4	NA	CASSVEGTNEKLFF	TGTGCCAGCAGTGTGGAGGGGACTAATGAAAAACTGTTTTTT
TRBV6-1	TRBD2	TRBJ2-3	NA	CASPGLASDTQYF	TGTGCCAGCCCGGGACTAGCGTCAGATACGCAGTATTTT
TRBV5-1	NA	TRBJ1-2	NA	CASSLAGPQQIYGYTF	TGCGCCAGCAGCTTGGCGGGTCCCCAACAGATTTATGGCTACACCTTC
TRBV15	TRBD1	TRBJ1-4	NA	CATSRGRTGRQEKLFF	TGTGCCACCAGCAGAGGGAGGACAGGGAGGCAGGAAAAACTGTTTTTT
TRBV5-1	TRBD1	TRBJ1-1	NA	CASNLNPGQDEAFF	TGCGCCAGCAACCTAAATCCGGGACAGGATGAAGCTTTCTTT
TRBV18	NA	TRBJ2-3	NA	CASSGDPDTQYF	TGTGCCAGCTCGGGGGACCCAGATACGCAGTATTTT
TRBV5-1	NA	TRBJ1-3	NA	CASSQTAGVGTGNTIYF	TGCGCCAGCAGTCAAACGGCAGGGGTAGGGACTGGAAACACCATATATTTT